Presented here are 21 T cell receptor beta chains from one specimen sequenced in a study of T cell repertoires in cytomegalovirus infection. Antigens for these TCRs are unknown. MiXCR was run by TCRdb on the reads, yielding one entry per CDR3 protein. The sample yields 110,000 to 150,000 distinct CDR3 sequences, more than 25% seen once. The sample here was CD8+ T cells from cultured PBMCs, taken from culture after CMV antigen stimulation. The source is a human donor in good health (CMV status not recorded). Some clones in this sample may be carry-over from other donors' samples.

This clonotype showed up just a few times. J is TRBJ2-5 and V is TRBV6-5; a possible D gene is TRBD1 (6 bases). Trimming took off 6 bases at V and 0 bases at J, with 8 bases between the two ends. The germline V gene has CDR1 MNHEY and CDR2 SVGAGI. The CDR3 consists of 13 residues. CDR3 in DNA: TGTGCCAGCAGACAGGGCTACCAAGAGACCCAGTACTTC. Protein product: CASRQGYQETQYF.

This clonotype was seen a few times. The CDR3 is CASRSGDITEAFF. The CDR3 coding sequence is TGTGCCAGCCGTTCCGGCGACATCACTGAAGCTTTCTTT. The V gene is TRBV6-5, the J gene TRBJ1-1; D is ambiguous. From germline, CDR1 is MNHEY and CDR2 SVGAGI. V was pared by 8 bases and J by 4 bases, with 14 bases between. The CDR3 spans 13 residues.

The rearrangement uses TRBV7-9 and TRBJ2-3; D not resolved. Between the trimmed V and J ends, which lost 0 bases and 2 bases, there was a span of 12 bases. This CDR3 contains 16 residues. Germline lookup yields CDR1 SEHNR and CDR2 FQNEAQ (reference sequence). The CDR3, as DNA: TGTGCCAGCAGCTTAGCGGATAACCTGGCCACAGATACGCAGTATTTT. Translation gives CASSLADNLATDTQYF.

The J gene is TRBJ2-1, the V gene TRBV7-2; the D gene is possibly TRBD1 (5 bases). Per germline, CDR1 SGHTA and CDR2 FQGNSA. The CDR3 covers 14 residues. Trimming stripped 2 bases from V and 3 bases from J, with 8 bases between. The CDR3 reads CASSLRDSYNEQFF. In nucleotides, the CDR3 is TGTGCCAGCAGCTTAAGAGACAGCTACAATGAGCAGTTCTTC. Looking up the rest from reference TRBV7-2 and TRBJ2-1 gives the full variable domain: GAGVSQSPSNKVTEKGKDVELRCDPISGHTALYWYRQSLGQGLEFLIYFQGNSAPDKSGLPSDRFSAERTGGSVSTLTIQRTQQEDSAVYLCASSLRDSYNEQFFGPGTRLTVL.

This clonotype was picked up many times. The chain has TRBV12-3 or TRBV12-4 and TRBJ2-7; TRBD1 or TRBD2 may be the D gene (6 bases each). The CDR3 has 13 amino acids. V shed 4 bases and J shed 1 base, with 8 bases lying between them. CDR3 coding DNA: TGTGCCAGCAGTTGGGGGGCGTCCTACGAGCAGTACTTC. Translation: CASSWGASYEQYF.

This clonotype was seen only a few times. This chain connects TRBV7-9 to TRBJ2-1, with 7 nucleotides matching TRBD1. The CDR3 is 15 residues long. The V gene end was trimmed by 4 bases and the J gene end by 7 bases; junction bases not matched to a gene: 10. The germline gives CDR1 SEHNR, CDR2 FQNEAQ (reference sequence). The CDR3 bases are TGTGCCAGCAGCTCCCTCGGACAGGCTGTTAATGAGCAGTTCTTC. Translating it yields CASSSLGQAVNEQFF.

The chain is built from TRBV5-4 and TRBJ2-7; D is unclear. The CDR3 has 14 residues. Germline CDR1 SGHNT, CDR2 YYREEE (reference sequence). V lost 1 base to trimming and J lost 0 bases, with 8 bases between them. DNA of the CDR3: TGTGCCAGCAGCTTGTATGGCGACTCCTACGAGCAGTACTTC. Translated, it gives CASSLYGDSYEQYF.

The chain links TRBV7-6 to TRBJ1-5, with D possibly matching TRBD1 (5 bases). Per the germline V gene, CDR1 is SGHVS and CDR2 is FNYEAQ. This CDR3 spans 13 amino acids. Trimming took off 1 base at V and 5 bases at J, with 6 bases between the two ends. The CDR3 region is CASSLVGDQPQHF. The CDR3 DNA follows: TGTGCCAGCAGCTTAGTGGGGGATCAGCCCCAGCATTTT.

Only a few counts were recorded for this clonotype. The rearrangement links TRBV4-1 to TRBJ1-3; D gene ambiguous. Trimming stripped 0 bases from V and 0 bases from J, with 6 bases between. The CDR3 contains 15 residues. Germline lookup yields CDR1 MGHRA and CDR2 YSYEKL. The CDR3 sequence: CASSQEGGSGNTIYF. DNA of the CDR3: TGCGCCAGCAGCCAAGAGGGTGGCTCTGGAAACACCATATATTTT.

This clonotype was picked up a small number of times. Here the CDR3 reads CASSAVLPGLAGGRSPLNEQFF. CDR3 coding DNA: TGTGCCAGTAGTGCCGTCCTACCGGGACTAGCGGGGGGGAGGTCCCCTCTCAATGAGCAGTTCTTC. This chain connects TRBV19 to TRBJ2-1, with 16 bases lining up with TRBD2. V was clipped by 5 bases and J by 6 bases; unmatched bases: 22. Germline values: CDR1 LNHDA, CDR2 SQIVND (reference sequence). The CDR3 length is 22 residues.

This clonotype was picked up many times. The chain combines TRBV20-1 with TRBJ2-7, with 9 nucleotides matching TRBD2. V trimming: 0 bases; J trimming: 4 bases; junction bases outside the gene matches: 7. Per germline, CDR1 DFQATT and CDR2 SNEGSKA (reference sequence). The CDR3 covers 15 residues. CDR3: CSARDVRGGGYEQYF. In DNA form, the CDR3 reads TGCAGTGCTAGAGATGTGCGGGGGGGAGGATACGAGCAGTACTTC.

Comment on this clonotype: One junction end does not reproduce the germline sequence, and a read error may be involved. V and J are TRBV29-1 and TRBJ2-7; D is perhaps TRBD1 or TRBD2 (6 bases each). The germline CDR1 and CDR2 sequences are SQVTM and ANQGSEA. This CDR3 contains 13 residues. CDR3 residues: CSVGGTRYYEKYF. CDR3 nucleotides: TGCAGCGTTGGCGGGACAAGATACTACGAGAAGTACTTC.

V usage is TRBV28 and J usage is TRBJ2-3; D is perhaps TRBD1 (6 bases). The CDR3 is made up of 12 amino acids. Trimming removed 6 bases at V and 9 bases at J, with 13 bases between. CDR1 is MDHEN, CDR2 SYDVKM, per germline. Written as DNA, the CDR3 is TGTGCCAGCAGACTCAGGGGTGGAACGCAGTATTTT. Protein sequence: CASRLRGGTQYF.

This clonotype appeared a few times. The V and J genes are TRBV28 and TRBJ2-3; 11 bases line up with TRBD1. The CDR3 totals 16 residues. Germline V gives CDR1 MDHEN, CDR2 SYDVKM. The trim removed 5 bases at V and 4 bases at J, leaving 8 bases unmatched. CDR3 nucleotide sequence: TGTGCCAGCAGTCCTTGGGAGGGACAGGGGGCAGATACGCAGTATTTT. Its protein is CASSPWEGQGADTQYF. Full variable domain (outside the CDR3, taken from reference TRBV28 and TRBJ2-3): DVKVTQSSRYLVKRTGEKVFLECVQDMDHENMFWYRQDPGLGLRLIYFSYDVKMKEKGDIPEGYSVSREKKERFSLILESASTNQTSMYLCASSPWEGQGADTQYFGPGTRLTVL.

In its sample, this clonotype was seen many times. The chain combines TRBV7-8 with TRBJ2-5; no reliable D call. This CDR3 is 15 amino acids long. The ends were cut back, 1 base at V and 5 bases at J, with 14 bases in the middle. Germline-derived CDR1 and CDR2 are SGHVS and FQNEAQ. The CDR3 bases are TGTGCCAGCAGCTTAGAGGGCTACTCGGAGGAGACCCAGTACTTC. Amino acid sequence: CASSLEGYSEETQYF.

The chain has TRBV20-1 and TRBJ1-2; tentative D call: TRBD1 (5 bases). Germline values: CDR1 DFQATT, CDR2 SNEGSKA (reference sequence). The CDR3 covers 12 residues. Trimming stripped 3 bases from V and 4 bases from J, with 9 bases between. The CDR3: CSARTVGYGYTF. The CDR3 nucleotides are TGCAGTGCTAGGACAGTCGGCTATGGCTACACCTTC.

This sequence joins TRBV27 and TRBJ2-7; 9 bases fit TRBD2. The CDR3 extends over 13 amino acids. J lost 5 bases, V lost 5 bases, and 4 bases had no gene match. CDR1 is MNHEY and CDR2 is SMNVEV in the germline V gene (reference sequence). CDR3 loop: CASSIGTSNEQYF. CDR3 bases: TGTGCCAGCAGTATTGGGACTAGCAACGAGCAGTACTTC.

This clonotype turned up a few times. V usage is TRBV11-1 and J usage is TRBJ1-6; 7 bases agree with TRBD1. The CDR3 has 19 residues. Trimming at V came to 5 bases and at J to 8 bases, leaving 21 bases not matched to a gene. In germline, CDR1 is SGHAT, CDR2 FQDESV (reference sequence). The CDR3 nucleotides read TGTGCCAGCAGCGCCCTCGACAGGGAAGGCGTATTCTGGGATTCACCCCTCCACTTT. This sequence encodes CASSALDREGVFWDSPLHF.

The CDR3: CASSQDLGGTGSYNEQFF. The CDR3 nucleotides are TGTGCCAGCAGCCAAGATCTTGGGGGGACGGGCTCCTACAATGAGCAGTTCTTC. This chain links TRBV3-1 with TRBJ2-1, with D maybe TRBD2 (6 bases). Trimming pared 0 bases from V and 0 bases from J, leaving 15 bases between. CDR3 length equals 18 residues. CDR1 is LGHDT and CDR2 is YNNKEL in the germline V gene (reference sequence).

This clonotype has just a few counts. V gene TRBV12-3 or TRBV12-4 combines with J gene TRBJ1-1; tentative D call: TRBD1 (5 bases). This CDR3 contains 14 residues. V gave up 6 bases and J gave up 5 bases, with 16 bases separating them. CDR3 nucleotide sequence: TGTGCCAGCAGCCCGGGACGCGGGGGTACTGAAGCTTTCTTT. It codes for CASSPGRGGTEAFF.

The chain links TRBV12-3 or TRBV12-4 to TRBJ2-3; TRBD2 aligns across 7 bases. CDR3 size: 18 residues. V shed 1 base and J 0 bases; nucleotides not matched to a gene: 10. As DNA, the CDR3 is TGTGCCAGCAGTTTAGAACGGATTAGCGGGTCTAGCACAGATACGCAGTATTTT. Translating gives CASSLERISGSSTDTQYF.